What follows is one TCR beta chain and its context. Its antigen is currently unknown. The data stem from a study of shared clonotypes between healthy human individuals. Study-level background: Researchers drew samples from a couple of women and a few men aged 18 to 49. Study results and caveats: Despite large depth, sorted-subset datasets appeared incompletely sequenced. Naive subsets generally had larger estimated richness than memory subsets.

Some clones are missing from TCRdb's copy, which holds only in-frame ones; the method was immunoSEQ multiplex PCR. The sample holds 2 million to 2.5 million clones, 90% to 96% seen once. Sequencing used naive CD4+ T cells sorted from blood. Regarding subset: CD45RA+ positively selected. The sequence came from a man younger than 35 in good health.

CDR3 DNA sequence: TGTGCCAGCAGGGGACAGGGATCTTCACCCCTCCACTTT. Protein: CASRGQGSSPLHF. The chain employs TRBV27 and TRBJ1-6; 9 nucleotides align to TRBD1. The CDR3 is made up of 13 amino acids. Germline lookup yields CDR1 MNHEY and CDR2 SMNVEV (reference sequence). Losses at the gene ends were 6 bases for V and 9 bases for J; bases not matched to a gene: 3.